Sequencing of this T cell receptor (beta chain) was carried out in a study of cytomegalovirus exposure and HLA in healthy donors. Overall study findings and caveats: The study recorded 150 to 200 TCR beta chains that were cytomegalovirus-associated.

To note about this clone: What it recognizes is unknown.

Sequencing was performed with immunoSEQ multiplex PCR; in TCRdb, only in-frame clones are kept and a portion is missing. This table holds around 56,000 clones, approximately 93% found once. Sequencing was performed on PBMCs. The source of this sequence is a woman aged 18-30 years in good health and CMV-seropositive.

Here the CDR3 reads CSVDRDRGETQYF. The CDR3 DNA follows: TGCAGCGTGGACCGGGACAGGGGCGAGACCCAGTACTTC. The chain joins TRBV29-1 to TRBJ2-5; TRBD1 agrees at 10 bases. The trim removed 6 bases at V and 5 bases at J, leaving 6 bases unmatched. The CDR3 totals 13 residues. CDR1 SQVTM and CDR2 ANQGSEA come from the germline V gene.